The sequence of this TCR beta chain was determined in a study of monozygotic twins with inflammatory bowel disease. The CDR3 contains 15 residues. Per the germline V gene, CDR1 is MNHNS and CDR2 is SASEGT. Eight separate reactions per sample served to make cDNA. TCRdb re-called the 5' RACE reads; one entry per CDR3 protein, DNA not given. The table gives about 210,000 distinct CDR3 sequences; the top ten clones make up around 7.6% of it. This chain connects TRBV6-1 to TRBJ2-6. The source material was blood. This clonotype originated in a human donor with ulcerative colitis or Crohn's disease, or a healthy co-twin of an affected twin (not recorded which). The CDR3 region is CASSLNRPGANVLTF.